The subject of this entry is one T cell receptor beta chain. Its antigen specificity is not known. No base quality values were provided; no much bigger clone lies one nucleotide off. Spanning cysteine to phenylalanine, the CDR3 consists of 14 amino acids. Here the CDR3 DNA is all that survives: 42 bases in frame from base 1. Participants in the prospective study were aged roughly 18 to 100 years, lived in under 30 United States geographic areas, and enrolled through a virtual design. To assign participants to cohorts, the prospective study relied on clinical history that participants themselves reported in a screening survey and a study questionnaire. Exposed participants were defined as having been in contact with someone with a PCR-confirmed or clinician-diagnosed COVID-19 case within 2 weeks of study entry. In the prospective study, whole blood, serum and a nasopharyngeal or oropharyngeal swab were collected from each participant by mobile phlebotomists. Prospective study participants could optionally give additional blood draws and questionnaires over a roughly two-month period. Prospective study blood samples were shipped either frozen or at room temperature before DNA extraction.

The sample is drawn from a study of blood T cell repertoires in COVID-19 (dated by TCRdb to 2018 to 2020). Background for the entire study: Collaborator samples came from the United States, Italy and Spain and covered acute and convalescent phases of COVID-19. The dataset comprised deeply sampled blood TCRbeta repertoires from subjects exposed to, actively infected with, or recovered from COVID-19. The prospective study material was composed of cDNA or gDNA derived from T cells, B-cell-depleted T cells, or PBMCs. The repertoires were made available in a free public database intended to serve as a resource for research on the immune response to SARS-CoV-2. The samples were drawn from the first 160 participants of the ongoing ImmuneRACE study and from over a thousand subjects provided by 6 global collaborators. Where HLA class I and class II types were available, the types were taken from metadata supplied by the sample provider, not from assay-based typing. A de-identified subject ID, COVID-19 status, age in years and sex were almost always included in the sample metadata.

TCRbeta CDR3 regions were amplified from genomic DNA by means of the immunoSEQ Assay, a bias-controlled multiplex PCR. Processing in the source paper ran as follows. Within the assay, amplification of reference gene primers was used to estimate how many nucleated cells each sample contained. Sequence reads were collapsed and filtered to measure the absolute abundance of every unique TCRbeta CDR3 rearrangement. For each sample, productive Simpson clonality was calculated as the square root of Simpson's diversity index across productive rearrangements. TCRdb obtained this table from immuneACCESS and retained in-frame rearrangements with V and J assigned. These tables miss some clones; where compared with another copy, unresolved V genes account for less than half of the shortfall, and the remainder is unexplained. That table furnishes V, J and clone size, whereas the DNA furnished D and trimming. For this sample there are roughly 140,000 clones; roughly 89% appear just once. Jointly, the top ten make up around 5.4% of the sample.

Study-level results and caveats: The quantity of clinical and demographic metadata differed by source and by participant and was supplied without curation.

The rearranged chain carries TRBV21-1 and TRBJ2-7; TRBD2 was called by the table and not checked on the DNA. TRBV21-1 has pseudogene status. The receptor was isolated from a woman in her fifties or sixties who had been exposed to COVID-19. Sequencing was performed on PBMCs or T cells enriched from blood (not recorded which). CDR3 sequence: CASTNTRQWYEQYF. DNA sequence: TGTGCCAGCACTAACACGAGGCAGTGGTACGAGCAGTACTTC.